These 32 T cell receptor beta chains were all obtained from the same sample, sequenced in a study of neurological immune-mediated disorders. One entry per CDR3 protein, called by TCRdb with MiXCR from the 5' RACE reads. The table records tens of thousands of distinct CDR3 sequences, about 2.5% of them present only once. Sequencing was carried out using PBMCs. These receptors were taken from a man aged 50 to 60 with multiple sclerosis.

This clonotype was seen repeatedly, ten times or more. The chain employs TRBV5-1 and TRBJ2-7; possible D gene TRBD2, 5 bases. The CDR3 runs to 13 residues. Trimming took off 1 base at V and 2 bases at J, with 7 bases between the two ends. The V gene's germline CDR1 is SGHRS and CDR2 YFSETQ. The DNA of the CDR3 is TGCGCCAGCAGCTTGCGGGGAGCCTACGAGCAGTACTTC. The encoded protein is CASSLRGAYEQYF.

This clonotype was seen at least ten times. The chain carries TRBV3-1 and TRBJ1-3, with 7 bases fitting TRBD1. V lost 5 bases and J lost 0; bases outside the gene matches: 7. Germline V gene sequence: CDR1 LGHDT, CDR2 YNNKEL (reference sequence). CDR3 size: 16 residues. The chain's CDR3 is CASSAHDRVSGNTIYF. CDR3 sequence (DNA): TGTGCCAGCAGCGCCCACGACAGGGTCTCTGGAAACACCATATATTTT.

In its sample, this clonotype was seen many times. The chain recombines TRBV20-1 with TRBJ1-2, with TRBD1 matching over 9 bases. J lost 4 bases, V lost 6 bases, and 6 bases had no gene match. The V gene's germline CDR1 is DFQATT and CDR2 SNEGSKA (reference sequence). This CDR3 is 13 amino acids long. The CDR3 nucleotides are TGCAGTGCCCCGGGACAGGGAATCTATGGCTACACCTTC. Translating it yields CSAPGQGIYGYTF.

This clonotype has only a few counts. One base away lies a much larger clone, so this may be a sequencing read error. CDR3 protein: CASSSVGGWQHQHF. The DNA for the CDR3 is TGTGCCAGCAGCAGCGTAGGGGGTTGGCAGCACCAGCATTTT. The chain carries TRBV7-2 and TRBJ1-5, with D maybe TRBD1 (6 bases). The CDR3 totals 14 residues. The V gene's germline CDR1 is SGHTA and CDR2 FQGNSA.

This clonotype was recorded many times. The V and J genes are TRBV5-1 and TRBJ2-7; a possible D gene is TRBD2 (5 bases). Trimming removed 1 base at V and 4 bases at J, with 12 bases between. Germline V gene data show CDR1 as SGHRS and CDR2 as YFSETQ. CDR3 length: 14 amino acids. CDR3 coding DNA: TGCGCCAGCAGCTTGTCCTCGAGGGTTTACGAGCAGTACTTC. This encodes CASSLSSRVYEQYF.

This clonotype was detected ten times or more. The gene calls are TRBV5-1 and TRBJ2-3; D tentatively fits TRBD1 or TRBD2 (5 bases each). Germline CDR1 SGHRS, CDR2 YFSETQ. Trimming cost V 3 bases and J 4 bases, with 24 bases left between them. This CDR3 spans 18 amino acids. The CDR3 reads CASSYPGSTRDLADTQYF. Written as DNA, the CDR3 is TGCGCCAGCAGCTACCCGGGCTCCACTAGGGACCTCGCAGATACGCAGTATTTT.

This clonotype was recorded many times. The chain couples TRBV5-6 to TRBJ1-5; D call uncertain. Trimming took 1 base from V and 0 from J, leaving 11 bases between them. Germline CDR1 reads SGHDT; CDR2 reads YYEEEE. The length of the CDR3 is 16 residues. The CDR3 sequence: CASSLRLSNSNQPQHF. In DNA form, the CDR3 reads TGTGCCAGCAGCTTGAGGCTGTCGAATAGCAATCAGCCCCAGCATTTT.

The chain is built from TRBV7-6 and TRBJ2-7; tentative D call: TRBD1 (5 bases). From germline, CDR1 is SGHVS and CDR2 FNYEAQ. Deletions cut 5 bases from V and 2 bases from J, with 13 bases between. The CDR3 contains 14 residues. The CDR3 coding sequence is TGTGCCAGCAGCGACAGTCCACTAACCTACGAGCAGTACTTC. This sequence encodes CASSDSPLTYEQYF.

This clonotype has ten or more counts. The chain uses TRBV7-3 and TRBJ2-2; D call uncertain. Germline CDR1 is SGHTA and CDR2 is FQGTGA. Trimming shortened V by 3 bases and J by 0 bases, and 8 bases separated the two germline ends. The CDR3 is 15 amino acids. CDR3 coding DNA: TGTGCCAGCAGCTTGGGAAGGACGAACACCGGGGAGCTGTTTTTT. It encodes CASSLGRTNTGELFF.

This clonotype was seen many times. V gene TRBV6-5 combines with J gene TRBJ2-7; a possible D gene is TRBD2 (7 bases). Deletions cut 4 bases from V and 4 bases from J, with 17 bases between. The CDR3 runs to 15 residues. The germline V gene encodes CDR1 MNHEY and CDR2 SVGAGI. In DNA form, the CDR3 reads TGTGCCAGCAGTTCCGGACGGGGGGCAGATTACGAGCAGTACTTC. Translated: CASSSGRGADYEQYF.

This clonotype was found many times. The rearrangement links TRBV20-1 to TRBJ2-7, with 7 bases fitting TRBD1. Germline-derived CDR1 and CDR2 are DFQATT and SNEGSKA (reference sequence). The ends lost 6 bases at V and 3 bases at J; junction bases unmatched: 11. This CDR3 has 14 residues. CDR3 bases: TGCAGTGCCATGACAGGGACCACGTACTACGAGCAGTACTTC. Amino acid sequence: CSAMTGTTYYEQYF.

This clonotype was picked up many times. The chain carries TRBV19 and TRBJ2-7; 10 bases match TRBD1. CDR1 and CDR2 from the germline V gene are LNHDA and SQIVND (reference sequence). The CDR3 sequence is 15 residues long. The V segment lost 6 bases and the J segment 5 bases; nucleotides outside the gene matches: 10. The CDR3 spells CASSRGQGVLNEQYF. The CDR3 coding sequence is TGTGCCAGTAGCCGCGGACAGGGGGTCTTGAACGAGCAGTACTTC.

This clonotype was observed many times. V usage is TRBV7-2 and J usage is TRBJ1-5; 7 bases agree with TRBD1. CDR3 length: 15 amino acids. CDR1 SGHTA and CDR2 FQGNSA come from the germline V gene. The V segment lost 5 bases and the J segment 1 base; nucleotides outside the gene matches: 5. Written as DNA, the CDR3 is TGTGCCAGCAGCCCAGGGGGGTCGAGCAATCAGCCCCAGCATTTT. Amino acids: CASSPGGSSNQPQHF.

This clonotype was seen many times. The chain is built from TRBV9 and TRBJ2-7, with TRBD1 identical over 7 bases. The CDR3 runs 12 residues. Germline values: CDR1 SGDLS, CDR2 YYNGEE. V was pared by 4 bases and J by 7 bases, with 5 bases of the junction left unmatched. The CDR3 nucleotides are TGTGCCAGCAGCCCCTCGGACAGGGAGCAGTACTTC. Translation gives CASSPSDREQYF.

The genes are TRBV9 and TRBJ2-1; D is ambiguous. The germline gives CDR1 SGDLS, CDR2 YYNGEE. Trimming took 0 bases from V and 6 from J, leaving 7 bases between them. The CDR3 spans 13 residues. CDR3 nucleotide sequence: TGTGCCAGCAGCGTAGGGTTCCCCAATGAGCAGTTCTTC. Translating it yields CASSVGFPNEQFF.

This clonotype came up many times. The chain is built from TRBV12-3 or TRBV12-4 and TRBJ2-6; no firm D call. Trimming removed 6 bases at V and 1 base at J, with 4 bases between. The CDR3 has 13 residues. DNA of the CDR3: TGTGCCAGCAGACTTTCTGGGGCCAACGTCCTGACTTTC. Translation: CASRLSGANVLTF.

This clonotype showed up many times. This chain uses TRBV5-1 with TRBJ2-3; 7 bases agree with TRBD2. The CDR3 is made up of 13 amino acids. Germline CDR1 reads SGHRS; CDR2 reads YFSETQ. The trim removed 4 bases at V and 6 bases at J, leaving 5 bases unmatched. Here the CDR3 DNA reads TGCGCCAGCAGCCCCGTTAGCGGGGATACGCAGTATTTT. Translated, it gives CASSPVSGDTQYF.

This clonotype has a count of ten or more. The rearrangement uses TRBV12-3 or TRBV12-4 and TRBJ1-5; TRBD1 aligns across 8 bases. CDR3 length: 15 amino acids. J lost 5 bases, V lost 5 bases, and 8 bases had no gene match. The CDR3 region has the DNA TGTGCCAGCAGTCCGGGACAGGTGATGGATCAGCCCCAGCATTTT. This sequence encodes CASSPGQVMDQPQHF.

In its sample, this clonotype was seen many times. The chain couples TRBV7-2 to TRBJ2-7; 8 nucleotides agree with TRBD1. J was trimmed by 2 bases and V by 4 bases; bases with no gene match: 4. In germline, CDR1 is SGHTA, CDR2 FQGNSA. CDR3 length equals 14 residues. The chain's CDR3 is CASSSRDRTYEQYF. Here the CDR3 DNA reads TGTGCCAGCAGCTCCCGGGACAGGACCTACGAGCAGTACTTC.

This clonotype was seen many times. The chain employs TRBV5-1 and TRBJ2-7; the D gene is possibly TRBD1 (6 bases). Germline CDR1 and CDR2: SGHRS and YFSETQ. Trimming removed 2 bases at V and 3 bases at J, with 15 bases between. The CDR3 consists of 15 residues. Written as DNA, the CDR3 is TGCGCCAGCAGCTTAACGGCAGGGGTAAACTACGAGCAGTACTTC. Encoded protein: CASSLTAGVNYEQYF.

This clonotype turned up a few times. Just one base apart from a much larger clone, this may be a read error. This chain uses TRBV20-1 with TRBJ1-2, with a tentative D call TRBD1 (5 bases). The CDR3 runs to 9 residues. Germline CDR1 is DFQATT and CDR2 is SNEGSKA (reference sequence). V shed 3 bases and J shed 14 bases, with 10 bases lying between them. The CDR3 here is CSASGAQTF. The CDR3 DNA reads TGCAGTGCTAGCGGGGCCCAAACCTTC.

This clonotype has just a few counts. This may arise from a read error, as a much more abundant clone is one base away. This sequence joins TRBV11-2 and TRBJ1-4; D gene uncertain. Looked up from germline, CDR1 is SGHAT and CDR2 is FQNNGV. V lost 7 bases to trimming and J lost 8 bases, with 14 bases between them. The CDR3 loop spans 13 amino acids. The CDR3 loop is CASIFRMREKLFF. The CDR3 DNA follows: TGTGCCAGCATCTTTCGAATGCGGGAAAAACTGTTTTTT.

This clonotype was found many times. The chain has TRBV28 and TRBJ1-2; D uncertain. This CDR3 spans 14 amino acids. CDR1 is MDHEN and CDR2 is SYDVKM in the germline V gene. The V and J ends lost 3 bases and 2 bases respectively, with 10 bases between them. The CDR3 region is CASSLWGENYGYTF. The DNA for the CDR3 is TGTGCCAGCAGTTTGTGGGGTGAAAACTATGGCTACACCTTC.

The rearrangement uses TRBV12-3 or TRBV12-4 and TRBJ1-5; D possibly corresponds to TRBD1 (6 bases). Trimming pared 4 bases from V and 6 bases from J, leaving 7 bases between. The CDR3 is made up of 12 amino acids. The CDR3 protein is CASSSRGQPQHF. CDR3 nucleotide sequence: TGTGCCAGCAGTTCCAGGGGTCAGCCCCAGCATTTT.

This clonotype appeared many times. The chain has TRBV12-3 or TRBV12-4 and TRBJ2-7; D uncertain. The CDR3 spans 12 residues. The V end lost 4 bases, the J end lost 3 bases, and 7 bases lay between the germline ends. For the CDR3, the DNA is TGTGCCAGCAGTTCGGACGGCTACGAGCAGTACTTC. Protein: CASSSDGYEQYF.

This clonotype was counted ten times or more. V is TRBV2 and J is TRBJ1-2; possible D gene TRBD1, 5 bases. V lost 2 bases and J lost 9, with 7 bases in between. The CDR3 runs to 11 residues. Germline CDR1 reads SNHLY; CDR2 reads FYNNEI. CDR3 loop: CASSEQGSYTF. The CDR3 DNA sequence: TGTGCCAGCAGTGAACAGGGAAGCTACACCTTC.

This clonotype was seen ten or more times. This chain joins TRBV25-1 and TRBJ1-1; D may be TRBD1 (5 bases). Germline-derived CDR1 and CDR2 are MGHDK and SYGVNS. Trimming stripped 3 bases from V and 5 bases from J, with 10 bases between. CDR3 length: 13 residues. The CDR3 reads CASSEQGRTEAFF. The DNA of the CDR3 is TGTGCCAGCAGTGAGCAGGGAAGGACTGAAGCTTTCTTT.

This clonotype was counted many times. CDR3 nucleotide sequence: TGTGCCAGCAGTTTAGCGGGGGGGCCTACCGGGGAGCTGTTTTTT. Amino acids: CASSLAGGPTGELFF. This chain joins TRBV12-3 or TRBV12-4 and TRBJ2-2; possible D gene TRBD2, 7 bases. The CDR3 totals 15 residues. The V end lost 0 bases, the J end lost 5 bases, and 10 bases lay between the germline ends.

This clonotype was seen repeatedly, ten times or more. This chain joins TRBV20-1 and TRBJ2-1; D is uncertain. V was pared by 3 bases and J by 7 bases, with 10 bases between. This CDR3 has 12 amino acids. Per the germline V gene, CDR1 is DFQATT and CDR2 is SNEGSKA (reference sequence). CDR3 amino acids: CSASPSWNEQFF. The CDR3 DNA follows: TGCAGTGCTAGCCCTTCTTGGAATGAGCAGTTCTTC.

Many counts were recorded for this clonotype. CDR3 DNA: TGCAGTGCTAGAGACGAGGTGTTTAGCAATCAGCCCCAGCATTTT. It specifies CSARDEVFSNQPQHF. V gene TRBV20-1 combines with J gene TRBJ1-5; D gene unclear. CDR3 length: 15 amino acids. Germline assignment: CDR1 DFQATT and CDR2 SNEGSKA (reference sequence). Trimming left V 0 bases short and J 0 bases short, with 9 bases between.

About this clonotype: A read error may be the cause here, since a much bigger clone is one base away. V gene TRBV5-1 combines with J gene TRBJ1-6, with a weak D call TRBD1 (6 bases). Germline V gives CDR1 SGHRS, CDR2 YFSETQ. The CDR3 extends over 12 amino acids. The CDR3 coding sequence is TGCGCCAGCAGCACCGGGACACCACCCCTCAACTTT. This sequence encodes CASSTGTPPLNF.

This clonotype was observed at least ten times. The V call is TRBV20-1, the J call TRBJ2-7; TRBD2 might be the D (5 bases). The CDR3 has 13 residues. The germline V gene has CDR1 DFQATT and CDR2 SNEGSKA (reference sequence). Deletions cut 7 bases from V and 2 bases from J, with 15 bases between. CDR3 protein: CSGASGRPYEQYF. Written as DNA, the CDR3 is TGCAGTGGAGCCAGTGGGAGACCCTACGAGCAGTACTTC.